This T cell receptor beta chain was sequenced for a study of cytomegalovirus exposure and HLA in healthy donors. Generated by immunoSEQ multiplex PCR, the TCRdb table keeps only in-frame clones and is missing some. In the table there are under 95,000 clones, more than 75% of which are singletons. A note on this clone: What it recognizes is unknown.

Findings of the study overall: Some 150 TCR beta chains were listed as cytomegalovirus-associated. First-cohort TCR clusters were later found to tend to co-occur in the roughly 130 validation repertoires. While the bulk of TCR sequences proved rare, some public TCRs turned up in many donors.

This sequence originates from a man younger than 45 in good health and CMV-seronegative. The sample comprised PBMCs.

The DNA of the CDR3 is TGTGCCAGCTCGGGACAGGGGTTATCCGGTGAAAAACTGTTTTTT. Amino acid sequence: CASSGQGLSGEKLFF. The V gene is TRBV2, the J gene TRBJ1-4, with 10 bases matching TRBD1. J gave up 7 bases and V 8 bases, and 10 bases lay outside the gene matches. From germline, CDR1 is SNHLY and CDR2 FYNNEI. CDR3 size: 15 residues.